A selection of T cell receptor beta chains follows, all from one sample in a study of identical twins. TCRdb recomputed calls from the 5' RACE reads with MiXCR, one row per CDR3 protein. Of approximately 600,000 distinct CDR3 sequences in the sample, around a tenth are singletons; the top ten hold 2.5% to 3.5%. These records were also assigned to another study, of yellow fever vaccine responses in identical twins.

The sequenced material came from PBMCs. The source of these receptors is a woman younger than 30 in good health. Both conserved end residues are part of each CDR3. D genes are given only for firm matches. Clone size, where shown, is once, few, many, or a class for clones that have expanded.

V	D	J	size	DNA	CDR3
TRBV3-1	NA	TRBJ2-2	NA	TGTGCCAGCAGCCACCCTCACCGGGTTAGGAACACCGGGGAGCTGTTTTTT	CASSHPHRVRNTGELFF
TRBV5-1	NA	TRBJ2-3	NA	TGCGCCAGCAGGCAAACTAGCACAGATACGCAGTATTTT	CASRQTSTDTQYF
TRBV7-2	NA	TRBJ2-7	NA	TGTGCCAGCAGCTTAGTCCGGGACTTCGAGCAGTACTTC	CASSLVRDFEQYF
TRBV9	NA	TRBJ1-4	few	TGTGCCAGCAGCGTAGAGGGGACTAATGAAAAACTGTTTTTT	CASSVEGTNEKLFF
TRBV5-1	NA	TRBJ2-4	few	TGCGCCAGCAGCGCGGGTTCCGCCGGGAACAAAAACATTCAGTACTTC	CASSAGSAGNKNIQYF
TRBV5-5	NA	TRBJ2-7	NA	TGTGCCAGCAGCTTGGGCGCATCGGGCCGTGACGAGCAGTACTTC	CASSLGASGRDEQYF
TRBV7-9	TRBD1	TRBJ2-2	many	TGTGCCAGCAGCTGGACACAGGGGGCCCTTGACACCGGGGAGCTGTTTTTT	CASSWTQGALDTGELFF
TRBV3-1	NA	TRBJ1-4	NA	TGTGCCAGCAGCCAAGATGAAAGTGGAAAACTGTTTTTT	CASSQDESGKLFF
TRBV27	TRBD1	TRBJ2-7	many	TGTGCCAGCAGTTTGCAGGACAGGGCTAACTACGAGCAGTACTTC	CASSLQDRANYEQYF
TRBV20-1	NA	TRBJ2-5	NA	TGCAGTGCTAGAGATCTTCGGACAGTTGGAGAGACCCAGTACTTC	CSARDLRTVGETQYF
TRBV5-1	TRBD2	TRBJ2-7	NA	TGCGCCAGCAATAGCGGGACCTACGAGCAGTACTTC	CASNSGTYEQYF
TRBV10-3	TRBD2	TRBJ2-1	many	TGTGCCATCATGGCCGGACTAGCGGGAAGGGGCGGCTCCTACAATGAGCAGTTCTTC	CAIMAGLAGRGGSYNEQFF
TRBV7-2	NA	TRBJ2-3	NA	TGTGCCAGCAGCTGGAGGGCAGATACGCAGTATTTT	CASSWRADTQYF
TRBV30	NA	TRBJ1-5	few	TGTGCCTGGAGTGTACCCGATCAGCCCCAGCATTTT	CAWSVPDQPQHF
TRBV20-1	TRBD1	TRBJ2-3	NA	TGCAGTGCTAGAGTAGACAACAGGGGGTTGGGCACAGATACGCAGTATTTT	CSARVDNRGLGTDTQYF
TRBV19	NA	TRBJ1-3	NA	TGTGCCAGTAGTAGCCCAGGAGCTGGAAACACCATATATTTT	CASSSPGAGNTIYF
TRBV15	NA	TRBJ1-6	NA	TGTGCCACCAGCAGAGAGGCAGGGAATAATTCACCCCTCCACTTT	CATSREAGNNSPLHF
TRBV5-1	NA	TRBJ2-3	NA	TGCGCCAGCAGCCAGAGAATGACCGACACAGATACGCAGTATTTT	CASSQRMTDTDTQYF
TRBV27	NA	TRBJ2-1	many	TGTGCCAGCAGGCCTGGCAGTTTTGAGCAGTTCTTC	CASRPGSFEQFF
TRBV6-1	NA	TRBJ2-7	few	TGTGCCAGCAGTGGGGGAATGGGACTGCGGACCTACGAGCAGTACTTC	CASSGGMGLRTYEQYF
TRBV12-3/TRBV12-4	TRBD2	TRBJ2-1	many	TGTGCCTCAAGAGGGACTAGCGGTGGAATGGGTTACAATGAGCAGTTCTTC	CASRGTSGGMGYNEQFF
TRBV18	NA	TRBJ2-7	few	TGTGCCAGCTCGGTGAAACAGGGCTACGAGCAGTACTTC	CASSVKQGYEQYF
TRBV23-1	NA	TRBJ2-7	NA	TGCGCCAGCAGTCAATCGTCGCAGGGCCCCTACGAGCAGTACTTC	CASSQSSQGPYEQYF
TRBV5-1	NA	TRBJ2-7	NA	TGCGCCAGCAGCTTGGACGTCGTTCGGGGGAGCTCCTACGAGCAGTACTTC	CASSLDVVRGSSYEQYF
TRBV7-2	NA	TRBJ2-3	few	TGTGCCAGCAGCTTAGCTCCAGGGATGGCCGATACGCAGTATTTT	CASSLAPGMADTQYF
TRBV29-1	TRBD1	TRBJ2-1	NA	TGCAGCGCCGTGGGACAGAACAATGAGCAGTTCTTC	CSAVGQNNEQFF
TRBV12-3/TRBV12-4	TRBD1	TRBJ2-1	many	TGTGCCAGCAGTCCAGGGGGCGGTTGGCATGAGCAGTTCTTC	CASSPGGGWHEQFF
TRBV7-2	NA	TRBJ2-2	few	TGTGCCAGCAGCTTATTCCCCGGGACAAGGAACACCGGGGAGCTGTTTTTT	CASSLFPGTRNTGELFF
TRBV5-1	TRBD1	TRBJ2-1	many	TGCGCCAGCAGCCCGACTACAGGGGCCCTGATCAATGAGCAGTTCTTC	CASSPTTGALINEQFF
TRBV11-2	NA	TRBJ2-1	many	TGTGCCAGCAGCTCCCGAAGCAATGAGCAGTTCTTC	CASSSRSNEQFF
TRBV4-2	TRBD1	TRBJ2-1	few	TGTGCCAGCAGCTTTTCCGGGACAGGGCCTCCCAATGAGCAGTTCTTC	CASSFSGTGPPNEQFF
TRBV3-1	TRBD2	TRBJ2-5	few	TGTGCCAGCAGCCCTGGGACTAGCGCCGGGGGGGAGACCCAGTACTTC	CASSPGTSAGGETQYF
TRBV25-1	TRBD1	TRBJ2-5	many	TGTGCCAGCAGTGGAACCACAGGGGTTTCAGAGACCCAGTACTTC	CASSGTTGVSETQYF
TRBV20-1	NA	TRBJ2-3	few	TGCAGTGCTAGAGATACTTTCCGGGGCCGAATCACAGATACGCAGTATTTT	CSARDTFRGRITDTQYF
TRBV12-5	NA	TRBJ2-2	few	TGTGCTAGTGGTCCCGGACTGCTGAACACCGGGGAGCTGTTTTTT	CASGPGLLNTGELFF
TRBV24-1	NA	TRBJ2-3	few	TGTGCCACCAGTGATTTACCAACAGATACGCAGTATTTT	CATSDLPTDTQYF
TRBV2	TRBD1	TRBJ2-7	few	TGTGCCACCTCCCGGGACAGTACCTACGAGCAGTACTTC	CATSRDSTYEQYF
TRBV28	NA	TRBJ2-7	few	TGTGCCAGCACCTCCTTCCGGGACGGACTTTTTTACGAGCAGTACTTC	CASTSFRDGLFYEQYF
TRBV20-1	TRBD1	TRBJ2-2	NA	TGCAGTGCTAGGCCGAACAGGGGGCTGACCGGGGAGCTGTTTTTT	CSARPNRGLTGELFF
TRBV29-1	NA	TRBJ1-2	few	TGCAGCGTTGAAGATCGGTCAGGAGGCTACACCTTC	CSVEDRSGGYTF
TRBV7-9	NA	TRBJ2-3	many	TGTGCCAGCAGCCTCAAGGTTGGCGGGGCTATGCAGTATTTT	CASSLKVGGAMQYF
TRBV6-1	TRBD1	TRBJ1-2	NA	TGTGCCAGCATCCGTACAGGGGCCTCTAACTATGGCTACACCTTC	CASIRTGASNYGYTF
TRBV29-1	TRBD1	TRBJ2-7	NA	TGCAGCGTTAACAGGGGGACTGACGAGCAGTACTTC	CSVNRGTDEQYF
TRBV2	TRBD2	TRBJ2-3	NA	TGTACCAGCAGCCTCCCCTGGGGAGCGGGAGTCACAGATACGCAGTATTTT	CTSSLPWGAGVTDTQYF
TRBV5-1	NA	TRBJ1-1	many	TGCGCCAGCAGCTTCCGGAGGAACACTGAAGCTTTCTTT	CASSFRRNTEAFF
TRBV7-2	NA	TRBJ1-4	many	TGTGCCAGCAGCACCGGGACCCAGGGAGGTGAAAAACTGTTTTTT	CASSTGTQGGEKLFF
TRBV29-1	NA	TRBJ2-2	many	TGCAGCGTTGAAGGTCCATACACCGGGGAGCTGTTTTTT	CSVEGPYTGELFF
TRBV7-8	NA	TRBJ2-2	many	TGTGCCAGCAGCTTAGAACACAGGGTCACGAACACCGGGGAGCTGTTTTTT	CASSLEHRVTNTGELFF
TRBV12-3/TRBV12-4	TRBD1	TRBJ1-2	many	TGTGCCAGCAGTAGGACAGGGGGTCTGGATGGCTACACCTTC	CASSRTGGLDGYTF
TRBV6-5	TRBD2	TRBJ2-7	few	TGTGCCAGCAGTTATTCCTGGTCGGGCGGGGGGGAGTACGAGCAGTACTTC	CASSYSWSGGGEYEQYF
TRBV5-1	NA	TRBJ2-6	NA	TGCGCCAGCAGCTTGGCCTCATGGGGGTCTGGGGCCAACGTCCTGACTTTC	CASSLASWGSGANVLTF
TRBV5-1	TRBD1	TRBJ2-7	many	TGCGCCAGCAGCCCGGACAGGCACCCCTACGAGCAGTACTTC	CASSPDRHPYEQYF
TRBV6-1	TRBD2	TRBJ2-7	NA	TGTGCCAGCAGTGAAACGAGGGGACTAGCGGGGGACTACTACGAGCAGTACTTC	CASSETRGLAGDYYEQYF
TRBV7-8	TRBD2	TRBJ2-5	few	TGTGCCAGCAGCTTAACCCGAACAGTAGCGGGAGGGGAGACCCAGTACTTC	CASSLTRTVAGGETQYF
TRBV20-1	NA	TRBJ2-1	few	TGCAGTGCTAGTCGCAGGGTGGGAGGTGAGCAGTTCTTC	CSASRRVGGEQFF
TRBV29-1	NA	TRBJ2-5	few	TGCAGCGTCGGGAGCCCCGGGGAGACCCAGTACTTC	CSVGSPGETQYF
TRBV4-1	TRBD2	TRBJ2-7	many	TGCGCCAGCAGCCAAGCCGGGACTAGCGTAGCCTACGAGCAGTACTTC	CASSQAGTSVAYEQYF
TRBV7-2	TRBD2	TRBJ2-3	NA	TGTGCCAGCAGCTTAGCGGGAGGGACGTTGCAAACAGATACGCAGTATTTT	CASSLAGGTLQTDTQYF
TRBV12-3/TRBV12-4	NA	TRBJ1-1	NA	TGTGCCAGCTATTCCCCCACTGAAGCTTTCTTT	CASYSPTEAFF
TRBV6-2/TRBV6-3	TRBD2	TRBJ2-5	many	TGTGCCAGCAGGAAAACCCTAAGCGGGAGCAACGAAGAGACCCAGTACTTC	CASRKTLSGSNEETQYF